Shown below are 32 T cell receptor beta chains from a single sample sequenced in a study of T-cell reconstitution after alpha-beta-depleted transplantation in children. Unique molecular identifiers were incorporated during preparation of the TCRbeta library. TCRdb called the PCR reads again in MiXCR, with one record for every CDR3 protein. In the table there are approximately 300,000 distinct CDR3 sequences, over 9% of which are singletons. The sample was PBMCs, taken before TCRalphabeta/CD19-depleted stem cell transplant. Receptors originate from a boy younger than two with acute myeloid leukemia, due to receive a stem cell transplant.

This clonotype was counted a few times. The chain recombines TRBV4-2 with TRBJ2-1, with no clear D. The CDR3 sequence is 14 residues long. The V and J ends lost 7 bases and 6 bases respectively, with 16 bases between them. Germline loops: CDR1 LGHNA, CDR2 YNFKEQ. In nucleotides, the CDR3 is TGTGCCAGCACCCTGGGCCCTCAACCCAATGAGCAGTTCTTC. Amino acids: CASTLGPQPNEQFF.

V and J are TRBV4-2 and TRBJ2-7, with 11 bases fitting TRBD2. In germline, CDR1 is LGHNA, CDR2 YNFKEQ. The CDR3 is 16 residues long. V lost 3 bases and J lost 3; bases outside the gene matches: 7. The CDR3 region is CASSHETSGTNYEQYF. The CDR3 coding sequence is TGTGCCAGCAGCCACGAGACTAGCGGGACGAACTACGAGCAGTACTTC.

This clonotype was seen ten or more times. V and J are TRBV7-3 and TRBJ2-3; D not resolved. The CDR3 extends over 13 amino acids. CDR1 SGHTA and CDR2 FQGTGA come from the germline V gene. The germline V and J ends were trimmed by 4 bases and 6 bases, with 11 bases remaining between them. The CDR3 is CASSSRQRDTQYF. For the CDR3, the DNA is TGTGCCAGCAGCTCCCGCCAACGGGATACGCAGTATTTT.

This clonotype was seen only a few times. The CDR3 nucleotides read TGTGCCAGCAGCCCGACTAGCATCTCCTACGAGCAGTACTTC. Translated, it gives CASSPTSISYEQYF. The chain combines TRBV28 with TRBJ2-7, with 7 bases matching TRBD2. This CDR3 has 14 residues. J was trimmed by 0 bases and V by 6 bases; bases with no gene match: 5. CDR1 and CDR2 from the germline V gene are MDHEN and SYDVKM.

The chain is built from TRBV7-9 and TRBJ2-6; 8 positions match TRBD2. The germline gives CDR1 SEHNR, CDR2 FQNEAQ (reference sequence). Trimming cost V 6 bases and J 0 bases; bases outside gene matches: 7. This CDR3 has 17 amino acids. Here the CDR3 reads CASRPAGGSSGANVLTF. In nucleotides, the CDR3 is TGTGCCAGCAGGCCGGCGGGGGGAAGCTCTGGGGCCAACGTCCTGACTTTC.

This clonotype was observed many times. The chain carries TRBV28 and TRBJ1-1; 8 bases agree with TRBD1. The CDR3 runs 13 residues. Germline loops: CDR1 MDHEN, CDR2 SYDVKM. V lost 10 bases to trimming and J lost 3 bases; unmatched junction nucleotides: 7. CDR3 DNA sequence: TGTGCCACAGACAGGGGTTGGGACACTGAAGCTTTCTTT. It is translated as CATDRGWDTEAFF.

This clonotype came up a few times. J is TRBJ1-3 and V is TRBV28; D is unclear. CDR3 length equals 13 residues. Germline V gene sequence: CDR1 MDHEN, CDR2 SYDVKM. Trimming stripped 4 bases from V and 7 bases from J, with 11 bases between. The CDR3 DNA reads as TGTGCCAGCAGTTCCCTTCGCATGAACACCATATATTTT. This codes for CASSSLRMNTIYF.

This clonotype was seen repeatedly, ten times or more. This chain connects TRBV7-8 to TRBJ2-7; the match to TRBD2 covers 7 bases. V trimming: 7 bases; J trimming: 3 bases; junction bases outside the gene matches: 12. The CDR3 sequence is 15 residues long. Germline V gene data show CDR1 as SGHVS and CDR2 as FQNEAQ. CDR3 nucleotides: TGTGCCAGCAACGATTACCCGGGAGGTCTCTACGAGCAGTACTTC. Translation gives CASNDYPGGLYEQYF.

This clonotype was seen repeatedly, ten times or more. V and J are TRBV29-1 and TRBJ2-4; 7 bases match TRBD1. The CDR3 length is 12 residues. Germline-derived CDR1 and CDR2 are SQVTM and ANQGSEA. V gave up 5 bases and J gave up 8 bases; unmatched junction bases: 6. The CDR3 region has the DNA TGCAGCGTTAAAGGACAGGTGGACATTCAGTACTTC. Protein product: CSVKGQVDIQYF.

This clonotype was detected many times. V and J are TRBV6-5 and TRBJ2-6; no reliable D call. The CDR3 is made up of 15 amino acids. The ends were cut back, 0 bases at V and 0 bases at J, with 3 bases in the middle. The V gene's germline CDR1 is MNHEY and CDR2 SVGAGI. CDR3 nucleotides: TGTGCCAGCAGTTACTCAAGCTCTGGGGCCAACGTCCTGACTTTC. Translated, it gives CASSYSSSGANVLTF.

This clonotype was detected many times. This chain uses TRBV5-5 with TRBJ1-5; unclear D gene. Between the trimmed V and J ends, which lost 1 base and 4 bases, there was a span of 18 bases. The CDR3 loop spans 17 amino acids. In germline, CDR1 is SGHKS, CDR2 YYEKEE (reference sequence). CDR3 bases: TGTGCCAGCAGCTTGAGGGCAGGATTATTAGCAAATCAGCCCCAGCATTTT. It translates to CASSLRAGLLANQPQHF.

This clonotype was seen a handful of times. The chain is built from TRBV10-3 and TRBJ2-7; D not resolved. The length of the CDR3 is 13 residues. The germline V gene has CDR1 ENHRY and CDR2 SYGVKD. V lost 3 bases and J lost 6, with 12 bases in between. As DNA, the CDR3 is TGTGCCATCAGTGATCCAGTCTCGTCCGAGCAGTACTTC. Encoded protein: CAISDPVSSEQYF.

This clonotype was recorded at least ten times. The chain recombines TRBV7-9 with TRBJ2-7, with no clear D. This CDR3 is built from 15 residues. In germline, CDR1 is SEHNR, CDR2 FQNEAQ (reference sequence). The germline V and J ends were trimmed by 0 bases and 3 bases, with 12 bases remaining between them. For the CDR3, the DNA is TGTGCCAGCAGCTTAGCGGAAACGGTGAGCTACGAGCAGTACTTC. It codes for CASSLAETVSYEQYF. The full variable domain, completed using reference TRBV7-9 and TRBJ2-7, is DTGVSQNPRHKITKRGQNVTFRCDPISEHNRLYWYRQTLGQGPEFLTYFQNEAQLEKSRLLSDRFSAERPKGSFSTLEIQRTEQGDSAMYLCASSLAETVSYEQYFGPGTRLTVT.

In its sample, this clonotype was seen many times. As DNA, the CDR3 is TGCAGTGCTCGGAGGGGTAGCGGCCTACTCCAAGAGACCCAGTACTTC. Translated, it gives CSARRGSGLLQETQYF. The chain has TRBV20-1 and TRBJ2-5; a possible D gene is TRBD2 (6 bases). CDR3 length equals 16 residues. The germline V gene has CDR1 DFQATT and CDR2 SNEGSKA (reference sequence). The V end lost 5 bases, the J end lost 1 base, and 20 bases lay between the germline ends.

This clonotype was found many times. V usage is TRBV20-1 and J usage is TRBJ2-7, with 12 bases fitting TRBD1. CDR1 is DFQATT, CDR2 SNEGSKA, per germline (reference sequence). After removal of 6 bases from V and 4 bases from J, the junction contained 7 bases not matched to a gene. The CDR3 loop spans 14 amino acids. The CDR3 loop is CSAEWGQGAYEQYF. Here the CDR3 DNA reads TGCAGTGCAGAATGGGGACAGGGGGCTTACGAGCAGTACTTC.

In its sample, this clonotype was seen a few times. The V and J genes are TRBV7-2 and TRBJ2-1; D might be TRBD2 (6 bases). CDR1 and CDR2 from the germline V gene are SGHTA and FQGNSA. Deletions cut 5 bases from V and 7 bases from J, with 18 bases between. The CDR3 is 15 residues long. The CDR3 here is CASSQGRGSWNEQFF. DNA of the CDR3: TGTGCCAGCAGCCAGGGACGGGGGTCGTGGAATGAGCAGTTCTTC.

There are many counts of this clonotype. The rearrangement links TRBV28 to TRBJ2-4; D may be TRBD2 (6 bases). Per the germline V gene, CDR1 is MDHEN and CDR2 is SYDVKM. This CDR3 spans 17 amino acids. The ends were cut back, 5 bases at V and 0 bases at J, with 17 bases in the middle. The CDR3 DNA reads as TGTGCCAGCAGTGCCTACGGGACTGTACTAGCCAAAAACATTCAGTACTTC. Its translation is CASSAYGTVLAKNIQYF.

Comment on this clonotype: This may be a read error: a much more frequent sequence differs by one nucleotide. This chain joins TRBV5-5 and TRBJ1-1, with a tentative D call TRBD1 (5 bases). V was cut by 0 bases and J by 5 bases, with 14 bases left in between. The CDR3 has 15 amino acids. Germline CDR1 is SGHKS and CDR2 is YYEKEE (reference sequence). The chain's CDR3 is CASSLGQGTGTEAFF. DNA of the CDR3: TGTGCCAGCAGCTTGGGCCAGGGAACGGGGACTGAAGCTTTCTTT.

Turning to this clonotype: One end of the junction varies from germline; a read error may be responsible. The CDR3: CSARDGAGRYQPHHF. As DNA, the CDR3 is TGCAGTGCTAGAGATGGTGCAGGTCGTTATCAGCCCCATCATTTT. The J gene is TRBJ1-5, the V gene TRBV20-1; D gene uncertain. In germline, CDR1 is DFQATT, CDR2 SNEGSKA (reference sequence). The CDR3 loop spans 15 amino acids.

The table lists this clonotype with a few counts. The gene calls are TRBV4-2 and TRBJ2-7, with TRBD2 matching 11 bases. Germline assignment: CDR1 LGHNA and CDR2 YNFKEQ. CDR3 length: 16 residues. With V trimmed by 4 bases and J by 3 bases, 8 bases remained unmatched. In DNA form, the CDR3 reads TGTGCCAGCAGCCCCGGGACTAGCGGAGCCTTCTACGAGCAGTACTTC. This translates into CASSPGTSGAFYEQYF.

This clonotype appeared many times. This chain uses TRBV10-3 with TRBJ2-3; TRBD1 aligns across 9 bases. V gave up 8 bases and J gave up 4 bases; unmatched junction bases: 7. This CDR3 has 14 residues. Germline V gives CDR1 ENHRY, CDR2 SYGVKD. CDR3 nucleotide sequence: TGTGCCATCTGGGAGGGACAGGGTCCAGATACGCAGTATTTT. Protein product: CAIWEGQGPDTQYF.

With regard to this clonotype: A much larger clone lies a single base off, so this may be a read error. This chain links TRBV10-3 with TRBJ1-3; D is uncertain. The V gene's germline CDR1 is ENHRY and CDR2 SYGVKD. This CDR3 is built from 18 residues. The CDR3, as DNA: TGTGCCACCAGTGAGTCTTTTTCCGACATTCCCGGCGATGACACCATATATTTT. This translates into CATSESFSDIPGDDTIYF.

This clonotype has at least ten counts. The CDR3 DNA follows: TGTGCCAGCAGCGGAGCCCCGCGACCGTTAAAGCTTGGCGAGCAGTACTTC. Protein sequence: CASSGAPRPLKLGEQYF. This chain joins TRBV7-9 and TRBJ2-7; D gene ambiguous. The germline V and J ends were trimmed by 5 bases and 6 bases, with 26 bases remaining between them. The CDR3 covers 17 residues. Germline lookup yields CDR1 SEHNR and CDR2 FQNEAQ (reference sequence).

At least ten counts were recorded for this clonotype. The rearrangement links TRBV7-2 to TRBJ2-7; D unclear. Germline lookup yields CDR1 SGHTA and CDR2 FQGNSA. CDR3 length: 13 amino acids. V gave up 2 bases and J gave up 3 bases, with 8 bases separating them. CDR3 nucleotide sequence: TGTGCCAGCAGCTTATTGGAAGGCTACGAGCAGTACTTC. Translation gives CASSLLEGYEQYF.

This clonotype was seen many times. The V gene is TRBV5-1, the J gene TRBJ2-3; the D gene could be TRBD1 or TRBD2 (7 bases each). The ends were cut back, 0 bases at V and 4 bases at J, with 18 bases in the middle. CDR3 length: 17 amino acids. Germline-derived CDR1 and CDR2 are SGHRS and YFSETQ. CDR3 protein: CASSLEGRGQGADTQYF. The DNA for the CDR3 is TGCGCCAGCAGCTTGGAAGGGCGGGGGCAGGGGGCAGATACGCAGTATTTT. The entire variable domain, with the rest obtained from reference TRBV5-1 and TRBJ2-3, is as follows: KAGVTQTPRYLIKTRGQQVTLSCSPISGHRSVSWYQQTPGQGLQFLFEYFSETQRNKGNFPGRFSGRQFSNSRSEMNVSTLELGDSALYLCASSLEGRGQGADTQYFGPGTRLTVL.

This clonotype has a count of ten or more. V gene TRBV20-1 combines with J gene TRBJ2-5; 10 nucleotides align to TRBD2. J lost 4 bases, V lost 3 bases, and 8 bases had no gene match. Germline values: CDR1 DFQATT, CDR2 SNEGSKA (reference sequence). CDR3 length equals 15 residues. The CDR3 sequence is CSASDILAGAETQYF. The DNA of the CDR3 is TGCAGTGCTAGCGACATCCTAGCGGGGGCAGAGACCCAGTACTTC.

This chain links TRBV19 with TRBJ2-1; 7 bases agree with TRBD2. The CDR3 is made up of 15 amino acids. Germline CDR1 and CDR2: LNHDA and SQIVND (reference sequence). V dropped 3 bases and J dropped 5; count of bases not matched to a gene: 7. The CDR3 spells CASSMLASGNNEQFF. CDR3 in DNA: TGTGCCAGTAGTATGTTGGCTAGCGGAAACAATGAGCAGTTCTTC.

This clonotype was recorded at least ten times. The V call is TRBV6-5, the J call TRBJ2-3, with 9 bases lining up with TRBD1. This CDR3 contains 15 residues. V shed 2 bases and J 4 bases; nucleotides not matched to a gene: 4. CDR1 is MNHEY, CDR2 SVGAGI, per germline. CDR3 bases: TGTGCCAGCAGTTACACAGGACAGGGGCCAGATACGCAGTATTTT. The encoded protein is CASSYTGQGPDTQYF.

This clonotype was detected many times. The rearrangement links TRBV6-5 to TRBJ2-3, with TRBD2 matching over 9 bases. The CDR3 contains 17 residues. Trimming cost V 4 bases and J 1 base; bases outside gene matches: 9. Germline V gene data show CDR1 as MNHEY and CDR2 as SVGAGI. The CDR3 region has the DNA TGTGCCAGCAGTTCGGGAGTCGGCGGGAGGGGCACAGATACGCAGTATTTT. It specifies CASSSGVGGRGTDTQYF.

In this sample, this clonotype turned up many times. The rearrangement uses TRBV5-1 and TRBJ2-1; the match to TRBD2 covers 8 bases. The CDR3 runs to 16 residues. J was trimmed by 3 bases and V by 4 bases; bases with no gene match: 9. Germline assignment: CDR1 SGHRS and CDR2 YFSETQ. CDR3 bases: TGCGCCAGCAGCGACCTATTACTAGCGGTCTACAATGAGCAGTTCTTC. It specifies CASSDLLLAVYNEQFF.

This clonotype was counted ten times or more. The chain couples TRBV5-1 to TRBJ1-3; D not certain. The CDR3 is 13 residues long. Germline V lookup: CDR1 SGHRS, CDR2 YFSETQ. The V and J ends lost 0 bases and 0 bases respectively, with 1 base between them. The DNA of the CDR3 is TGCGCCAGCAGCTTGGACTCTGGAAACACCATATATTTT. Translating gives CASSLDSGNTIYF.

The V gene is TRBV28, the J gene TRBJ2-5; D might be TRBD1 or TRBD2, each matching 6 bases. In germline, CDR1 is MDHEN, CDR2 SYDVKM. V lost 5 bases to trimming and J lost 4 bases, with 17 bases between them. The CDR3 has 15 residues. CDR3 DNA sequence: TGTGCCAGCAGTGCCCCCTCACAGGGAGGAGAGACCCAGTACTTC. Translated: CASSAPSQGGETQYF.